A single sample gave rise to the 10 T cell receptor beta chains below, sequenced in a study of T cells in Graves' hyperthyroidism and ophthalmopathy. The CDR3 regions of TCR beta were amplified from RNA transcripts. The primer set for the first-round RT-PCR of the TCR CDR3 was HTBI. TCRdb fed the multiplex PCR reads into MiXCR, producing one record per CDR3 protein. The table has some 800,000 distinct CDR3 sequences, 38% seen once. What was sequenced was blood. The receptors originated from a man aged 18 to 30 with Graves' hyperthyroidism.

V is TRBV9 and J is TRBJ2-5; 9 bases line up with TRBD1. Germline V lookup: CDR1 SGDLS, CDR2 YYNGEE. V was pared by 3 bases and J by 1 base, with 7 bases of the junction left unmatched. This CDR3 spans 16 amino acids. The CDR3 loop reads CASSGQGTGIQETQYF. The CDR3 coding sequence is TGTGCCAGCAGCGGCCAGGGGACAGGGATCCAAGAGACCCAGTACTTC.

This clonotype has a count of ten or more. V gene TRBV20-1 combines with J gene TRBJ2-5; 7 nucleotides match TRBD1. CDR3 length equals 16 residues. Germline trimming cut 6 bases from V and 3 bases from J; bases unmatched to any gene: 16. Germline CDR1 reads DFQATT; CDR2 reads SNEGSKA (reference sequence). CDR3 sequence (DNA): TGCAGTGCGACACCGCTCAAACAGGGGACCGAAGAGACCCAGTACTTC. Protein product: CSATPLKQGTEETQYF.

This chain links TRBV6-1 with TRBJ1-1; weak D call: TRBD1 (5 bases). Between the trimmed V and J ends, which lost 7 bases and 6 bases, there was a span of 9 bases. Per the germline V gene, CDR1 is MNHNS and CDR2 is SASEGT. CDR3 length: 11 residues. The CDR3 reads CASNPGPEAFF. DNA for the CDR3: TGTGCCAGCAACCCGGGACCTGAAGCTTTCTTT.

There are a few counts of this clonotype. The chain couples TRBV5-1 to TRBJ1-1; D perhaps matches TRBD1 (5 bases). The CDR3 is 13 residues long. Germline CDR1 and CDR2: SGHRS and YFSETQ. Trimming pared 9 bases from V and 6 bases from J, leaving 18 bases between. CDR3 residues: CATEDSGGAEAFF. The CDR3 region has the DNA TGCGCCACCGAAGACAGCGGAGGGGCTGAAGCTTTCTTT.

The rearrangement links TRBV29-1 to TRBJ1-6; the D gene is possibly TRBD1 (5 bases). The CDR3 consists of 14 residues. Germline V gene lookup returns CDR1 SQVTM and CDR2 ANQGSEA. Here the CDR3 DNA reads TGCACCGCTACTGCACAGGTCGATTATTCACCCCTCCACTTT. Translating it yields CTATAQVDYSPLHF.

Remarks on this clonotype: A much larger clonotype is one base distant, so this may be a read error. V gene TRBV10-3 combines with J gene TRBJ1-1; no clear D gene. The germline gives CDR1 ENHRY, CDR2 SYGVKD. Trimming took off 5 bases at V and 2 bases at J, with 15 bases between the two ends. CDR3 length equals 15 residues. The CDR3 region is CAISYSLEGNTEAFF. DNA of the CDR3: TGTGCCATCAGTTACTCGCTTGAGGGCAACACTGAAGCTTTCTTT.

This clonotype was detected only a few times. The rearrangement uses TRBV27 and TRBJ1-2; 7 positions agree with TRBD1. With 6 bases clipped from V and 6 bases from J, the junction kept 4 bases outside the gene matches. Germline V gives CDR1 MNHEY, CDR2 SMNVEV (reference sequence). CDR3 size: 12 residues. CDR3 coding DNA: TGTGCCAGCAGCTCGACAGGGAATGGCTACACCTTC. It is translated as CASSSTGNGYTF.

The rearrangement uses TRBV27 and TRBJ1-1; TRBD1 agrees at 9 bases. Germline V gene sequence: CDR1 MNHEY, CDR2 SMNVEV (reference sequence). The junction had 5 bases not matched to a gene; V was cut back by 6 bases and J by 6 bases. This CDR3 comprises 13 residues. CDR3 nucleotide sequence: TGTGCCAGCAGCACCGGGACAGGGCCTGAAGCTTTCTTT. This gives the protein CASSTGTGPEAFF.

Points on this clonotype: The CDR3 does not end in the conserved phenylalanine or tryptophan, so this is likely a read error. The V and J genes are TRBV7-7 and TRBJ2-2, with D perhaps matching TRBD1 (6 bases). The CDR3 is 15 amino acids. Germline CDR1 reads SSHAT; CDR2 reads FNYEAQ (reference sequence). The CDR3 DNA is TGTGCTAGCAGCCGCGGACAGAGAGACGCCGGGGAGCTGTTTTCT. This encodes CASSRGQRDAGELFS.

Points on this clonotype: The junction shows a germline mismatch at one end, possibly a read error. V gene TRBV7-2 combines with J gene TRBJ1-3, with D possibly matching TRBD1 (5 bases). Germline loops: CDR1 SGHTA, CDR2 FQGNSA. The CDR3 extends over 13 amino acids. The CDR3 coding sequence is TGTGCCAGCAGCTTCGGTGGGGGAAGCACCATATATTTT. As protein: CASSFGGGSTIYF. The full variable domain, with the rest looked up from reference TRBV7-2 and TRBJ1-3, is GAGVSQSPSNKVTEKGKDVELRCDPISGHTALYWYRQSLGQGLEFLIYFQGNSAPDKSGLPSDRFSAERTGGSVSTLTIQRTQQEDSAVYLCASSFGGGSTIYFGEGSWLTVV.